A selection of T cell receptor beta chains follows, all from one sample in a study of identical twins. TCRdb re-analysed the 5' RACE reads in MiXCR, keeping a single row per CDR3 protein. This table holds 700,000 to 950,000 distinct CDR3 sequences, roughly 12% found once. The same sample was also studied in work on yellow fever vaccine responses in identical twins.

Sequenced sample: PBMCs. All receptors come from a woman aged 18-29 years in good health. Each CDR3 is given with its conserved first and last residue. The order of the fields is D gene, clone size, J gene, V gene, CDR3 length, CDR3 protein, CDR3 DNA. A D gene is named only where the DNA matches it firmly. The listing skips clone size in some rows; elsewhere it reads once, few, many or a size class.

>NA|many|TRBJ2-2|TRBV2|15
CASSPRDSHTGELFF
TGTGCCAGCAGCCCTCGGGACTCACACACCGGGGAGCTGTTTTTT
>NA|many|TRBJ1-1|TRBV4-1|15
CASSLSRGMNTEAFF
TGCGCCAGCAGCCTATCGCGGGGCATGAACACTGAAGCTTTCTTT
>NA|NA|TRBJ1-4|TRBV18|12
CASSPPNEKLFF
TGTGCCAGCTCACCACCTAATGAAAAACTGTTTTTT
>TRBD2|NA|TRBJ2-2|TRBV6-1|16
CASSPERAGGFRRLFF
TGTGCCAGCAGCCCCGAGAGGGCGGGGGGTTTTCGAAGGTTGTTTTTT
>TRBD2|many|TRBJ2-3|TRBV5-1|16
CASSGGGPANTDTQYF
TGCGCCAGCAGTGGCGGGGGTCCGGCCAACACAGATACGCAGTATTTT
>TRBD1|NA|TRBJ2-3|TRBV6-1|15
CASRPGSGGQDTQYF
TGTGCCAGCAGGCCGGGGTCAGGGGGACAAGATACGCAGTATTTT
>NA|few|TRBJ2-1|TRBV7-2|14
CASSKPGMDNEQFF
TGTGCCAGCAGCAAGCCAGGGATGGACAATGAGCAGTTCTTC
>TRBD1|few|TRBJ1-2|TRBV3-1|15
CASSPGTGLRGGYTF
TGTGCCAGCAGCCCCGGGACAGGGCTGAGGGGTGGCTACACCTTC
>NA|NA|TRBJ1-1|TRBV6-1|16
CASSEEVVGVNTEAFF
TGTGCCAGCAGTGAAGAAGTAGTCGGGGTAAACACTGAAGCTTTCTTT
>TRBD2|NA|TRBJ2-1|TRBV20-1|14
CSARAGGNYNEQFF
TGCAGTGCTAGAGCGGGAGGGAACTACAATGAGCAGTTCTTC
>TRBD2|NA|TRBJ2-1|TRBV5-1|17
CASSYLAGGDIGNEQFF
TGCGCCAGCAGCTACCTAGCGGGAGGAGATATCGGCAATGAGCAGTTCTTC
>TRBD2|NA|TRBJ2-2|TRBV10-2|13
CASRGDYGGELFF
TGCGCCAGCAGGGGGGACTACGGCGGGGAGCTGTTTTTT
>NA|NA|TRBJ2-2|TRBV19|14
CASSIQRDTGELFF
TGTGCCAGTAGTATACAGAGGGACACCGGGGAGCTGTTTTTT
>TRBD2|few|TRBJ2-1|TRBV5-1|15
CASSDPSGRNNEQFF
TGCGCCAGCAGCGACCCTAGCGGGAGGAACAATGAGCAGTTCTTC
>NA|NA|TRBJ2-6|TRBV4-1|17
CASSRGPDYSGANVLTF
TGCGCCAGCAGCCGCGGACCAGACTACTCTGGGGCCAACGTCCTGACTTTC
>NA|many|TRBJ1-2|TRBV6-1|16
CASSRNTVGGGEGYTF
TGTGCCAGCAGCCGGAACACAGTCGGGGGCGGAGAAGGCTACACCTTC
>TRBD2|NA|TRBJ2-1|TRBV20-1|14
CSASGSGSTDEQFF
TGCAGTGCTAGTGGTAGCGGGAGCACGGATGAGCAGTTCTTC
>NA|NA|TRBJ2-1|TRBV5-5|15
CASTETGRPYNEQFF
TGTGCCAGCACCGAGACGGGGAGACCCTACAATGAGCAGTTCTTC
>NA|many|TRBJ1-4|TRBV6-1|14
CASRMGATNEKLFF
TGTGCCAGCCGGATGGGAGCAACTAATGAAAAACTGTTTTTT
>NA|many|TRBJ2-3|TRBV5-4|15
CASSLKSGGTDTQYF
TGTGCCAGCAGCTTAAAATCAGGGGGCACAGATACGCAGTATTTT
>NA|many|TRBJ1-1|TRBV5-1|13
CASSLWTNTEAFF
TGCGCCAGCAGCTTGTGGACGAACACTGAAGCTTTCTTT
>TRBD1|many|TRBJ2-1|TRBV6-1|16
CASANWMGQGLNEQFF
TGTGCCAGCGCCAATTGGATGGGACAGGGGTTGAATGAGCAGTTCTTC
>TRBD1|NA|TRBJ2-1|TRBV14|17
CASSPRRGTGSYNEQFF
TGTGCCAGCAGCCCCCGGCGAGGGACAGGCTCCTACAATGAGCAGTTCTTC
>NA|few|TRBJ2-7|TRBV12-3/TRBV12-4|14
CASRRAKSGYEQYF
TGTGCCAGCAGACGGGCCAAATCCGGCTACGAGCAGTACTTC
>NA|NA|TRBJ2-5|TRBV7-3|14
CASSLAGSGETQYF
TGTGCCAGCAGCTTAGCCGGTTCGGGAGAGACCCAGTACTTC
>NA|NA|TRBJ2-2|TRBV9|17
CASSEGRPNARTGELFF
TGTGCCAGCAGCGAGGGGAGACCCAATGCTCGGACCGGGGAGCTGTTTTTT
>TRBD2|few|TRBJ2-1|TRBV5-1|20
CASSLGGPGLAGLAYNEQFF
TGCGCCAGCAGCTTGGGGGGGCCGGGACTAGCGGGCCTAGCGTACAATGAGCAGTTCTTC
>NA|NA|TRBJ2-7|TRBV29-1|14
CSVEDRVQGYEQYF
TGCAGCGTTGAAGATCGGGTCCAGGGCTACGAGCAGTACTTC
>TRBD2|NA|TRBJ2-7|TRBV12-3/TRBV12-4|16
CASSPQSGRGSYEQYF
TGTGCCAGCAGTCCGCAAAGCGGGAGAGGGTCCTACGAGCAGTACTTC
>NA|NA|TRBJ2-5|TRBV12-3/TRBV12-4|14
CASSYWFVQETQYF
TGTGCCAGCAGTTATTGGTTTGTCCAAGAGACCCAGTACTTC
>NA|many|TRBJ2-5|TRBV29-1|12
CSVVQETSTQYF
TGCAGCGTTGTCCAGGAAACCTCCACCCAGTACTTC
>TRBD1|NA|TRBJ1-5|TRBV6-1|16
CASRSVGTGGFQPQHF
TGTGCCAGCAGGTCCGTTGGGACAGGGGGCTTCCAGCCCCAGCATTTT